The rows below give T cell receptor beta chains drawn from one sample of a study of T cells in tuberculosis. Sequencing was performed with immunoSEQ multiplex PCR; in TCRdb, only in-frame clones are kept and a portion is missing. This table has tens of thousands of clones, more than 80% appearing once. Sequences were obtained from PBMCs. These receptors were obtained from a donor aged 10-30 years with latent tuberculosis or without tuberculosis infection. Some clones in this sample may be carry-over from other donors' samples. Both conserved end residues are part of each CDR3. Fields, in order: CDR3 protein, CDR3 DNA, V gene, J gene, D gene, clone size. A D gene is named only where the DNA matches it firmly. Clone size is not always given. Where it is, it says once, few, many or a class for expanded clones.

CDR3: CASREADEQFF; DNA: TGTGCCAGCAGAGAGGCTGATGAGCAGTTCTTC; V: TRBV6-4; J: TRBJ2-1; D: .; size: .
CDR3: CASSPGTGNEKLFF; DNA: TGTGCCAGCAGCCCGGGGACTGGTAATGAAAAACTGTTTTTT; V: TRBV2; J: TRBJ1-4; D: .; size: .
CDR3: CASSPWAGGHYEQYF; DNA: TGTGCCAGCAGCCCTTGGGCGGGGGGGCATTACGAGCAGTACTTC; V: TRBV7-2; J: TRBJ2-7; D: TRBD2; size: .
CDR3: CASSPRQEQYF; DNA: TGTGCCAGCAGCCCTAGACAGGAGCAGTACTTC; V: TRBV7-9; J: TRBJ2-7; D: .; size: .
CDR3: CASSNGGQVYEQYF; DNA: TGTGCCAGTAGTAACGGGGGGCAAGTATACGAGCAGTACTTC; V: TRBV19; J: TRBJ2-7; D: .; size: .
CDR3: CASSYSTQGLAGELFF; DNA: TGTGCCAGCAGTTACTCAACACAGGGATTGGCCGGGGAGCTGTTTTTT; V: TRBV6-5; J: TRBJ2-2; D: .; size: .
CDR3: CAIGQGGSYEQYF; DNA: TGTGCCATCGGTCAGGGCGGCTCCTACGAGCAGTACTTC; V: TRBV10-3; J: TRBJ2-7; D: .; size: .
CDR3: CASTLHQTSTEQYF; DNA: TGTGCCAGCACCCTTCACCAGACTAGCACCGAGCAGTACTTC; V: TRBV7-2; J: TRBJ2-7; D: TRBD2; size: .
CDR3: CASSLLSGSGSTDTQYF; DNA: TGTGCCAGCAGCTTGCTCTCAGGGAGCGGGAGCACAGATACGCAGTATTTT; V: TRBV5-8; J: TRBJ2-3; D: .; size: .
CDR3: CASSLEGLAGVVEQYF; DNA: TGCGCCAGCAGCTTGGAGGGGCTCGCGGGGGTGGTCGAGCAGTACTTC; V: TRBV5-1; J: TRBJ2-7; D: TRBD2; size: .
CDR3: CASSYGQGEKFF; DNA: TGTGCCAGCAGCTACGGACAGGGGGAGAAGTTCTTC; V: TRBV27; J: TRBJ2-1; D: TRBD1; size: once
CDR3: CASSLTTGGPFAKLFF; DNA: TGTGCCAGCAGTTTGACGACAGGGGGACCCTTCGCGAAACTGTTTTTT; V: TRBV27; J: TRBJ1-4; D: TRBD1; size: .
CDR3: CASSELEGGNEQFF; DNA: TGTGCCAGCAGTGAATTAGAAGGGGGCAATGAGCAGTTCTTC; V: TRBV6-1; J: TRBJ2-1; D: .; size: .
CDR3: CASSLGQTNTEAFF; DNA: TGTGCCAGCAGCTTAGGACAGACGAACACTGAAGCTTTCTTT; V: TRBV7-8; J: TRBJ1-1; D: .; size: .
CDR3: CSVEGPRSYEQYF; DNA: TGCAGCGTTGAAGGGCCCAGGTCCTACGAGCAGTACTTC; V: TRBV29-1; J: TRBJ2-7; D: .; size: .
CDR3: CASSPTRLSSYEQYF; DNA: TGTGCCAGCAGTCCAACTAGGCTCAGCTCCTACGAGCAGTACTTC; V: TRBV27; J: TRBJ2-7; D: .; size: .
CDR3: CASSRYRDTLYEQYF; DNA: TGTGCCAGCTCACGCTACCGGGATACCTTGTACGAGCAGTACTTC; V: TRBV18; J: TRBJ2-7; D: .; size: .